These 13 T cell receptor beta chains were sequenced from one sample in a study of blood T cell repertoires in COVID-19. The table came from immunoSEQ multiplex PCR; TCRdb's copy has only in-frame clones and leaves some out. The data show around 300,000 clones, with 70% to 90% seen just once and 10% to 15% held by the top ten. Sample: peripheral blood. The receptors shown here come from a woman aged 70-85 years with COVID-19, enrolled during active disease.

The gene calls are TRBV15 and TRBJ1-6; the D gene is possibly TRBD1 (5 bases). This CDR3 is 15 amino acids long. Germline V CDR1 and CDR2: LNHNV, YYDKDF (reference sequence). V was clipped by 0 bases and J by 10 bases, with 13 bases between them. The chain's CDR3 is CATSREGDGGSPLHF. The DNA of the CDR3 is TGTGCCACCAGCAGAGAGGGGGACGGGGGATCACCCCTCCACTTT.

The chain uses TRBV11-2 and TRBJ1-1; 7 bases align to TRBD1. This CDR3 contains 13 residues. CDR1 is SGHAT and CDR2 is FQNNGV in the germline V gene. V shed 0 bases, J shed 7 bases, and the junction held 2 bases outside the gene matches. The CDR3 spells CASSLDRGSEAFF. The CDR3 DNA sequence: TGTGCCAGCAGCTTAGACAGGGGGAGTGAAGCTTTCTTT. The full variable domain, completed using reference TRBV11-2 and TRBJ1-1, is EAGVAQSPRYKIIEKRQSVAFWCNPISGHATLYWYQQILGQGPKLLIQFQNNGVVDDSQLPKDRFSAERLKGVDSTLKIQPAKLEDSAVYLCASSLDRGSEAFFGQGTRLTVV.

This clone was recorded once. The gene calls are TRBV27 and TRBJ1-2; 8 bases align to TRBD1. CDR3 size: 15 residues. V was clipped by 0 bases and J by 7 bases; unmatched bases: 7. Germline CDR1 reads MNHEY; CDR2 reads SMNVEV (reference sequence). The CDR3 is CASSLSGTGVAGYTF. CDR3 coding DNA: TGTGCCAGCAGTTTATCCGGGACAGGAGTGGCTGGCTACACCTTC.

The genes are TRBV11-1 and TRBJ2-7; 8 nucleotides match TRBD1. J was trimmed by 3 bases and V by 2 bases; bases with no gene match: 3. The CDR3 spans 14 residues. Germline-derived CDR1 and CDR2 are SGHAT and FQDESV (reference sequence). The CDR3 DNA reads TGTGCCAGCAGCTTAATACAGGGGGTCTACGAGCAGTACTTC. Translated: CASSLIQGVYEQYF.

V usage is TRBV5-1 and J usage is TRBJ2-6; TRBD1 matches at 7 bases. The J segment lost 2 bases and the V segment lost 4 bases, leaving 3 bases of the junction unmatched. The length of the CDR3 is 15 residues. Germline V gene data show CDR1 as SGHRS and CDR2 as YFSETQ. The CDR3 sequence is CASSQDRAGANVLTF. CDR3 nucleotide sequence: TGCGCCAGCAGCCAAGACAGGGCTGGGGCCAACGTCCTGACTTTC.

This clone was counted only a few times. The CDR3 protein is CASSSQGALGEKLFF. The CDR3 DNA follows: TGTGCCAGTAGTTCCCAGGGGGCGCTTGGGGAAAAACTGTTTTTT. The chain carries TRBV19 and TRBJ1-4, with TRBD1 matching 8 bases. The CDR3 is 15 residues long. Germline values: CDR1 LNHDA, CDR2 SQIVND (reference sequence). The V segment lost 5 bases and the J segment 8 bases; nucleotides outside the gene matches: 10.

The rearrangement joins TRBV28 to TRBJ1-1; D may be TRBD1 (6 bases). Germline V gene data show CDR1 as MDHEN and CDR2 as SYDVKM. Trimming shortened V by 10 bases and J by 1 base, and 16 bases separated the two germline ends. The CDR3 has 14 amino acids. Here the CDR3 reads CATRKGGENTEAFF. The CDR3 DNA is TGTGCCACCAGGAAGGGGGGGGAGAACACTGAAGCTTTCTTT.

The V call is TRBV7-9, the J call TRBJ1-6, with D unresolved. V was cut by 5 bases and J by 5 bases, with 7 bases left in between. CDR1 and CDR2 from the germline V gene are SEHNR and FQNEAQ (reference sequence). The CDR3 sequence is 13 residues long. CDR3 sequence (DNA): TGTGCCAGCAGCCTACTAGATAATTCACCCCTCCACTTT. This sequence encodes CASSLLDNSPLHF.

The J gene is TRBJ1-1, the V gene TRBV6-6, with TRBD1 matching over 7 bases. This CDR3 has 14 amino acids. The V gene end was trimmed by 5 bases and the J gene end by 11 bases; junction bases not matched to a gene: 14. Germline V gives CDR1 MNHNY, CDR2 SVGAGI (reference sequence). The DNA of the CDR3 is TGTGCCAGCAGTGACTGGGGACAGTCCCAAAGGGCTTTCTTT. Encoded protein: CASSDWGQSQRAFF.

This chain joins TRBV6-1 and TRBJ1-2; 11 bases are shared with TRBD1. CDR3 length equals 16 residues. Germline CDR1 is MNHNS and CDR2 is SASEGT. Trimming removed 1 base from V and 5 bases from J; junction bases left unmatched: 6. The CDR3: CASSEGTGGPGYGYTF. CDR3 nucleotides: TGTGCCAGCAGTGAAGGGACAGGGGGCCCGGGGTATGGCTACACCTTC.

The V and J genes are TRBV6-2 or TRBV6-3 and TRBJ1-5; TRBD1 agrees at 8 bases. Trimming cost V 0 bases and J 7 bases; bases outside gene matches: 8. The V gene's germline CDR1 is MNHEY and CDR2 SVGEGT. The CDR3 loop spans 16 amino acids. The CDR3 is CASSYSVGQGGQPQHF. The DNA for the CDR3 is TGTGCCAGCAGTTACTCGGTAGGACAGGGAGGACAGCCCCAGCATTTT.

The chain uses TRBV5-8 and TRBJ2-7; 9 positions match TRBD1. CDR1 SGHTS and CDR2 YDEGEE come from the germline V gene. Trimming removed 3 bases from V and 6 bases from J; junction bases left unmatched: 7. The CDR3 has 14 residues. The CDR3 DNA follows: TGTGCCAGCAGCTCCCAACAGGGGGCCTTCGAGCAGTACTTC. It encodes CASSSQQGAFEQYF.

The chain has TRBV5-1 and TRBJ1-1; 8 positions match TRBD1. CDR1 and CDR2 (germline): SGHRS, YFSETQ. This CDR3 contains 15 residues. V lost 2 bases and J lost 4; bases outside the gene matches: 7. Here the CDR3 reads CASSLGQGGGTEAFF. CDR3 DNA sequence: TGCGCCAGCAGCTTAGGACAGGGAGGCGGCACTGAAGCTTTCTTT.